This TCR beta chain was captured in a study of blood T cell repertoires in COVID-19. Study overall: The origin of the acute and convalescent COVID-19 samples was the United States, Italy and Spain. The analysed material was cDNA or gDNA that came from T cells, B-cell-depleted T cells, or PBMCs.

V was cut by 0 bases and J by 7 bases, with 10 bases left in between. Germline V gene sequence: CDR1 SGDLS, CDR2 YYNGEE. The CDR3 runs to 13 residues. TCRdb's copy holds only in-frame clones and misses some; the assay was immunoSEQ multiplex PCR. The sample has more than 250,000 clones, about 88% seen once. The material sequenced was peripheral blood. The gene calls are TRBV9 and TRBJ1-1; D call uncertain. This sequence was found in a man between 18 and 35 years old with active or convalescent COVID-19. The CDR3 spells CASSVGPDIEAFF. The CDR3 region has the DNA TGTGCCAGCAGCGTAGGGCCAGACATTGAAGCTTTCTTT.